The 31 T cell receptor beta chains listed next were all sequenced from one sample in a study of T cell changes during pregnancy in multiple sclerosis. Sequencing was performed with immunoSEQ multiplex PCR; in TCRdb, only in-frame clones are kept and a portion is missing. Here the sample spans 8,000 or so clones, roughly nine tenths being singletons. The sample was CD8+ T cells from peripheral blood mononuclear cells, taken in the first trimester of pregnancy. These receptors all come from a female donor in good health, enrolled as a control in a pregnancy study.

The chain links TRBV19 to TRBJ2-7, with D hard to call. Trimming pared 2 bases from V and 3 bases from J, leaving 11 bases between. This CDR3 has 14 amino acids. Germline CDR1 reads LNHDA; CDR2 reads SQIVND (reference sequence). Here the CDR3 reads CASSISYEDYEQYF. The CDR3 DNA sequence: TGTGCCAGTAGTATAAGTTATGAGGACTACGAGCAGTACTTC. The whole variable domain, filled in from reference TRBV19 and TRBJ2-7, reads DGGITQSPKYLFRKEGQNVTLSCEQNLNHDAMYWYRQDPGQGLRLIYYSQIVNDFQKGDIAEGYSVSREKKESFPLTVTSAQKNPTAFYLCASSISYEDYEQYFGPGTRLTVT.

The J gene is TRBJ2-1, the V gene TRBV2; a weak D match, TRBD2 (7 bases). Germline CDR1 and CDR2: SNHLY and FYNNEI. The CDR3 runs to 16 residues. V was clipped by 5 bases and J by 3 bases, with 17 bases between them. The CDR3 DNA reads as TGTGCCAGCAGTAGAGGAAGGGGGGGCTACTACAATGAGCAGTTCTTC. This translates into CASSRGRGGYYNEQFF.

Turning to this clone: This sample also contains other DNA sequences that code for the same CDR3. The chain carries TRBV5-4 and TRBJ2-1, with D tentatively TRBD2 (7 bases). V lost 4 bases to trimming and J lost 10 bases, with 12 bases between them. This CDR3 contains 12 residues. CDR1 is SGHNT, CDR2 YYREEE, per germline (reference sequence). CDR3 coding DNA: TGTGCCAGCAGCCTGGGGGGGGGCGAGCAGTTCTTC. It encodes CASSLGGGEQFF. Full variable domain (missing parts from reference TRBV5-4 and TRBJ2-1): ETGVTQSPTHLIKTRGQQVTLRCSSQSGHNTVSWYQQALGQGPQFIFQYYREEENGRGNFPPRFSGLQFPNYSSELNVNALELDDSALYLCASSLGGGEQFFGPGTRLTVL.

Sample share makes this clone medium-sized. The chain uses TRBV6-4 and TRBJ2-1; TRBD2 agrees at 7 bases. The CDR3 extends over 15 amino acids. Losses at the gene ends were 6 bases for V and 8 bases for J; bases not matched to a gene: 13. Germline CDR1 is MRHNA and CDR2 is SNTAGT. The CDR3 spells CASSPRGGSGDEQFF. CDR3 coding DNA: TGTGCCAGCAGCCCACGGGGAGGGTCTGGGGATGAGCAGTTCTTC.

This chain links TRBV6-4 with TRBJ2-5; 9 nucleotides agree with TRBD2. The CDR3 is 15 amino acids. The germline gives CDR1 MRHNA, CDR2 SNTAGT. With 0 bases clipped from V and 5 bases from J, the junction kept 4 bases outside the gene matches. The CDR3, as DNA: TGTGCCAGCAGTGACTCTGCGGGGGGGCACGAGACCCAGTACTTC. It encodes CASSDSAGGHETQYF.

The V call is TRBV9, the J call TRBJ1-5; tentatively, D is TRBD1 (6 bases). Germline assignment: CDR1 SGDLS and CDR2 YYNGEE. The CDR3 runs to 15 residues. The ends were cut back, 3 bases at V and 5 bases at J, with 15 bases in the middle. The CDR3 DNA reads TGTGCCAGCAGCGCAGGGGCCGCGGGGGATCAGCCCCAGCATTTT. Translation: CASSAGAAGDQPQHF.

The chain combines TRBV27 with TRBJ2-1, with 10 bases lining up with TRBD2. Losses at the gene ends were 3 bases for V and 10 bases for J; bases not matched to a gene: 12. The CDR3 covers 16 residues. Germline-derived CDR1 and CDR2 are MNHEY and SMNVEV (reference sequence). CDR3 nucleotide sequence: TGTGCCAGCAGTTTCTCGGCTAGCGGGAGTATGTGGGAGCAGTTCTTC. Protein sequence: CASSFSASGSMWEQFF.

V usage is TRBV6-5 and J usage is TRBJ2-7, with 7 bases aligning to TRBD2. V was pared by 4 bases and J by 2 bases, with 2 bases of the junction left unmatched. CDR3 length equals 13 residues. Germline V gene lookup returns CDR1 MNHEY and CDR2 SVGAGI. The CDR3 here is CASSSGGPYEQYF. The CDR3, as DNA: TGTGCCAGCAGTTCGGGGGGACCCTACGAGCAGTACTTC.

The chain links TRBV9 to TRBJ2-1; D is possibly TRBD2 (6 bases). V lost 4 bases and J 4 bases, leaving 15 bases between the germline ends. CDR1 is SGDLS, CDR2 YYNGEE, per germline. This CDR3 has 15 residues. The CDR3 DNA is TGTGCCAGCAGCCTCAGACTAGAAGTTTACAATGAGCAGTTCTTC. This gives the protein CASSLRLEVYNEQFF.

CDR3 sequence: CASSTYSPTNEKLFF. In DNA form, the CDR3 reads TGTGCCAGTAGTACCTACAGTCCAACTAATGAAAAACTGTTTTTT. V gene TRBV19 combines with J gene TRBJ1-4; D not resolved. The CDR3 is 15 amino acids. CDR1 is LNHDA, CDR2 SQIVND, per germline (reference sequence). V lost 4 bases to trimming and J lost 0 bases, with 9 bases between them.

The chain carries TRBV27 and TRBJ1-1, with D perhaps matching TRBD1 (6 bases). The V gene's germline CDR1 is MNHEY and CDR2 SMNVEV (reference sequence). There are 15 residues in the CDR3. Trimming cost V 3 bases and J 0 bases, with 11 bases left between them. CDR3 region: CASSFNRAMNTEAFF. The CDR3 nucleotides read TGTGCCAGCAGTTTCAACAGGGCGATGAACACTGAAGCTTTCTTT.

The genes are TRBV7-8 and TRBJ1-5; weak D call: TRBD1 (6 bases). CDR1 is SGHVS, CDR2 FQNEAQ, per germline. The CDR3 is 15 residues long. V was shortened by 1 base and J by 3 bases, with 10 bases between the two germline ends. CDR3 sequence reads: CASSLGQGTNQPQHF. CDR3 nucleotide sequence: TGTGCCAGCAGCTTAGGGCAGGGGACCAATCAGCCCCAGCATTTT.

This clone was picked up one time. The chain recombines TRBV5-6 with TRBJ1-1; D might be TRBD1 (6 bases). V was clipped by 4 bases and J by 1 base, with 14 bases between them. The CDR3 has 15 residues. Germline-derived CDR1 and CDR2 are SGHDT and YYEEEE. This CDR3 reads CASSLGAGANTEAFF. CDR3 nucleotides: TGTGCCAGCAGCCTCGGGGCAGGGGCGAACACTGAAGCTTTCTTT. Supplemented by reference TRBV5-6 and TRBJ1-1, the full variable domain reads DAGVTQSPTHLIKTRGQQVTLRCSPKSGHDTVSWYQQALGQGPQFIFQYYEEEERQRGNFPDRFSGHQFPNYSSELNVNALLLGDSALYLCASSLGAGANTEAFFGQGTRLTVV.

The rearrangement links TRBV5-1 to TRBJ2-5; 7 bases fit TRBD2. J gave up 5 bases and V 5 bases, and 9 bases lay outside the gene matches. This CDR3 comprises 14 residues. Germline CDR1 reads SGHRS; CDR2 reads YFSETQ. The CDR3 nucleotides are TGCGCCAGCAGATGGGAGGGGATCGAGGAGACCCAGTACTTC. It is translated as CASRWEGIEETQYF.

The chain links TRBV5-6 to TRBJ2-7, with D perhaps TRBD1 (5 bases). V gave up 4 bases and J gave up 13 bases, with 24 bases separating them. The CDR3 totals 14 residues. Per the germline V gene, CDR1 is SGHDT and CDR2 is YYEEEE. The CDR3 is CASSHPSQGVDVYF. The DNA of the CDR3 is TGTGCCAGCAGCCATCCCTCCCAGGGTGTGGATGTTTACTTC.

The chain links TRBV19 to TRBJ1-4; TRBD1 is a possible D gene (5 bases). Trimming removed 6 bases from V and 7 bases from J, with 18 bases in between. The CDR3 covers 15 residues. The germline gives CDR1 LNHDA, CDR2 SQIVND (reference sequence). CDR3 residues: CASSPGGEDGEKLFF. CDR3 coding DNA: TGTGCCAGTAGCCCTGGAGGGGAGGATGGTGAAAAACTGTTTTTT. Variable domain in full (rest from reference TRBV19 and TRBJ1-4): DGGITQSPKYLFRKEGQNVTLSCEQNLNHDAMYWYRQDPGQGLRLIYYSQIVNDFQKGDIAEGYSVSREKKESFPLTVTSAQKNPTAFYLCASSPGGEDGEKLFFGSGTQLSVL.

This chain connects TRBV15 to TRBJ2-3, with a possible D match to TRBD2 (6 bases). Germline values: CDR1 LNHNV, CDR2 YYDKDF (reference sequence). The CDR3 totals 16 residues. V was cut by 1 base and J by 4 bases, with 15 bases left in between. The CDR3 DNA reads TGTGCCACCAGCAGAGGGAGGGGAGAAGGGGCAGATACGCAGTATTTT. Translating it yields CATSRGRGEGADTQYF.

V gene TRBV27 combines with J gene TRBJ2-1, with a possible D match to TRBD2 (5 bases). This CDR3 is built from 12 residues. Germline V lookup: CDR1 MNHEY, CDR2 SMNVEV (reference sequence). The V and J ends lost 7 bases and 6 bases respectively, with 10 bases between them. The chain's CDR3 is CASTASPNEQFF. In DNA form, the CDR3 reads TGTGCCAGCACGGCTAGCCCCAATGAGCAGTTCTTC.

With regard to this clone: A junction end diverges from the germline sequence, so it may reflect a read error. The chain uses TRBV5-5 and TRBJ2-1; perhaps TRBD2 as D (6 bases). CDR3 length: 15 residues. The germline CDR1 and CDR2 sequences are SGHKS and YYEKEE (reference sequence). Written as DNA, the CDR3 is TGTGCCAGCAGCTTGAGGGTTTTGGACTACAGTGAGCAGTTCTTC. Translation: CASSLRVLDYSEQFF.

The chain recombines TRBV7-9 with TRBJ2-6; no reliable D call. The CDR3 length is 12 residues. Trimming took 5 bases from V and 4 from J, leaving 3 bases between them. Germline V gives CDR1 SEHNR, CDR2 FQNEAQ (reference sequence). DNA of the CDR3: TGTGCCAGCAGCGGCGGGGCCAACGTCCTGACTTTC. This sequence encodes CASSGGANVLTF.

Turning to this clone: The junction departs from the called germline gene at one end, perhaps through a read error. The chain employs TRBV6-1 and TRBJ2-3; possibly TRBD2 for D (7 bases). CDR1 is MNHNS and CDR2 is SASEGT in the germline V gene. This CDR3 contains 14 residues. The CDR3 sequence is CVSSDGGHTDTQYF. In DNA, the CDR3 is TGTGTCAGCAGTGACGGGGGGCACACAGATACGCAGTATTTT.

The chain couples TRBV6-1 to TRBJ2-7, with a tentative D call TRBD1 (6 bases). Germline loops: CDR1 MNHNS, CDR2 SASEGT. With 6 bases removed from V and 1 base from J, the gap between germline ends came to 13 bases. This CDR3 spans 14 amino acids. As DNA, the CDR3 is TGTGCCAGCAGACAGGGTCCCACATCCTACGAGCAGTACTTC. This gives the protein CASRQGPTSYEQYF.

The rearrangement links TRBV7-9 to TRBJ2-7; TRBD1 agrees at 8 bases. CDR3 size: 14 residues. Germline CDR1 reads SEHNR; CDR2 reads FQNEAQ (reference sequence). Losses at the gene ends were 4 bases for V and 3 bases for J; bases not matched to a gene: 5. As DNA, the CDR3 is TGTGCCAGCAGCTCGGCAGGGGGCTTCTACGAGCAGTACTTC. Translated: CASSSAGGFYEQYF.

The rearrangement links TRBV29-1 to TRBJ2-5; D remains unclear. The CDR3 has 13 residues. V lost 4 bases to trimming and J lost 1 base, with 10 bases between them. The germline CDR1 and CDR2 sequences are SQVTM and ANQGSEA. This CDR3 reads CSVVGQPQETQYF. The CDR3 nucleotides read TGCAGCGTTGTTGGGCAGCCCCAAGAGACCCAGTACTTC.

The chain combines TRBV4-2 with TRBJ2-7; the match to TRBD1 covers 7 bases. Germline trimming cut 1 base from V and 1 base from J; bases unmatched to any gene: 1. Germline CDR1 and CDR2: LGHNA and YNFKEQ. CDR3 size: 14 residues. Written as DNA, the CDR3 is TGTGCCAGCAGCCAAGGGGGACAGTCCTACGAGCAGTACTTC. It codes for CASSQGGQSYEQYF.

The chain couples TRBV6-4 to TRBJ2-7; TRBD2 aligns across 9 bases. V was pared by 5 bases and J by 0 bases, with 14 bases of the junction left unmatched. Germline V gene lookup returns CDR1 MRHNA and CDR2 SNTAGT. This CDR3 contains 18 residues. In DNA form, the CDR3 reads TGTGCCAGCAGTCCGTCTATGACTAGCGGTTTCAGCTCCTACGAGCAGTACTTC. Amino acids: CASSPSMTSGFSSYEQYF.

The chain has TRBV6-1 and TRBJ1-5; D not certain. CDR1 is MNHNS, CDR2 SASEGT, per germline. The germline V and J ends were trimmed by 5 bases and 5 bases, with 16 bases remaining between them. CDR3 length: 15 amino acids. DNA for the CDR3: TGTGCCAGCAGTTCGAAACCGGGGAATTATCAGCCCCAGCATTTT. The encoded protein is CASSSKPGNYQPQHF.

V gene TRBV6-6 combines with J gene TRBJ2-2, with D possibly being TRBD2 (6 bases). Per the germline V gene, CDR1 is MNHNY and CDR2 is SVGAGI (reference sequence). This CDR3 contains 13 residues. Trimming cost V 5 bases and J 7 bases, with 11 bases left between them. This CDR3 is CASSGSGGGELFF. For the CDR3, the DNA is TGTGCCAGCAGTGGCTCCGGGGGCGGGGAGCTGTTTTTT.

The chain recombines TRBV4-2 with TRBJ1-1; D is unclear. This CDR3 is built from 15 residues. The V and J ends lost 4 bases and 1 base respectively, with 13 bases between them. Germline V lookup: CDR1 LGHNA, CDR2 YNFKEQ. Here the CDR3 reads CASSPDYGENTEAFF. Written as DNA, the CDR3 is TGTGCCAGCAGCCCGGATTACGGGGAGAACACTGAAGCTTTCTTT.

V is TRBV5-6 and J is TRBJ2-7; 9 bases are shared with TRBD2. The V gene end was trimmed by 5 bases and the J gene end by 6 bases; junction bases not matched to a gene: 6. The CDR3 covers 13 residues. From germline, CDR1 is SGHDT and CDR2 YYEEEE. CDR3 in amino acids: CASRIAGEGEQYF. The CDR3 nucleotides read TGTGCCAGCAGAATAGCGGGAGAAGGCGAGCAGTACTTC. Complete variable domain (other parts from reference TRBV5-6 and TRBJ2-7): DAGVTQSPTHLIKTRGQQVTLRCSPKSGHDTVSWYQQALGQGPQFIFQYYEEEERQRGNFPDRFSGHQFPNYSSELNVNALLLGDSALYLCASRIAGEGEQYFGPGTRLTVT.

This clone was recorded once. The chain uses TRBV7-9 and TRBJ1-1, with TRBD1 matching 7 bases. This CDR3 region has 15 residues. Trimming cost V 1 base and J 6 bases; bases outside gene matches: 8. Germline assignment: CDR1 SEHNR and CDR2 FQNEAQ (reference sequence). The CDR3 reads CASSLVGGSKAEAFF. In DNA, the CDR3 is TGTGCCAGCAGCTTAGTAGGGGGCTCTAAGGCTGAAGCTTTCTTT.